This TCR beta chain was sequenced during a study of T cells in Graves' hyperthyroidism and ophthalmopathy (dated by TCRdb to the late 2010s). Regarding the complete study: Peripheral blood samples were taken at the time of initial diagnosis, prior to any treatment. Following sampling, methimazole starting at 30 mg daily was given to hyperthyroidism patients, and high-dose intravenous methylprednisolone was given to ophthalmopathy patients. A discovery cohort of approximately 100 patients, about 43 with Graves' ophthalmopathy and 57 with stable Graves' hyperthyroidism, was used to find distinguishing TCR V-J signatures. According to the paper, TCR Vbeta CDR3 sequencing was carried out on around 140 peripheral blood samples, which came from some 41 ophthalmopathy, 70 to 80 hyperthyroidism and about 17 progressor patients. Prospective prediction of ophthalmopathy was tested in an independent validation cohort of fewer than 20 hyperthyroidism patients and roughly 16 patients who later progressed to ophthalmopathy. The roughly 91 discovery patients were randomly split 7:3 into training and test sets. Thyroid tissue and blood T-cell repertoires from several Graves' hyperthyroidism patients were also compared in the study. What the study reported, not specific to this receptor: In cross-validation, a model built on a 13 V-J signature told ophthalmopathy apart from stable hyperthyroidism with roughly 87% sensitivity and about 81% specificity, and in testing the same model reached 80%/75%. In validation, the model predicted progression to ophthalmopathy a median of approximately 6.3 months before onset, with over 55% sensitivity and around 76% specificity. Most expanded thyroid clonotypes (frequency above 0.001) were also detected in blood, suggesting blood repertoires may reflect thyroid immune responses. Sample size was not statistically predetermined, and blinding of investigators to group allocation was not performed.

TCR beta CDR3 regions were amplified from RNA transcripts. The first round of RT-PCR for the TCR CDR3 was performed with the HTBI primer set and the Qiagen OneStep RT-PCR kit. A second multiplex PCR round built the libraries, followed by size selection and purification. The libraries were sequenced on an Illumina HiSeq2000 using paired-end 100 bp reads. On the study's bioinformatics: SOAPnuke was used to process the raw data, with reads discarded if the reads contained adapters or uncalled bases, had a mean Phred below 15, or lacked an exact constant-primer or identifier match. High-quality paired reads were merged with COPE v1.2.5, and unique nucleotide sequences were defined as clonotypes. MiTCR v1.1 was used to align the clonotypes against IMGT TRBV, TRBD and TRBJ reference segments. The analysis included only V-J combinations with a frequency above 0.0001, which together covered over 98% of the repertoires. A TCS score was defined as the ratio between F50 (clonal expansion) and ExV (chaos), using BLOSUM62-based TCRdist between CDR3 peptides within each V-J. Welch's t-statistics and random forest reduced just over 500 V-J features to some 14, which were used in a naive Bayes classifier (R e1071). The raw public reads went through TCRdb reprocessing: fastp at Q25, MiXCR clone calling, in-frame beta chains kept. One record per CDR3 amino acid sequence lists the most common genes and DNA. The V and J calls reflect TCRdb's pipeline rather than the authors' work. The sample table contains 300,000 or so distinct CDR3 sequences; only one count was recorded for around 20% of them. Under 55% of the sample comes from the top ten.

This clonotype has a count of ten or more. The specificity of this receptor is unknown. Per-base quality was not reported, and no clone a single base away is much larger than it. V lost 4 bases and J lost 1 base, and the count of bases not matched to a germline gene is 8. From the cysteine up to the phenylalanine, the CDR3 has a length of 16 residues. The read is trimmed to its CDR3 DNA, 48 bases read in frame from base 1. The germline V gene supplies CDR1 MGHDK and CDR2 SYGVNS. Stable Graves' hyperthyroidism was defined as the absence of progression to ophthalmopathy over 18 months of follow-up. Hyperthyroidism patients were newly diagnosed, with disease duration under 2 months, and aged 18 to 65 years. Any patient with an uncontrolled infection, another autoimmune disease, pregnancy or lactation was excluded. Diagnoses were based on clinical symptoms, serum thyroxine and TRAb, thyroid ultrasound and orbital computed tomography. PBMCs were separated from roughly 10 ml of fresh peripheral blood using Ficoll-Paque density gradient centrifugation. Total RNA was extracted with Trizol reagent, and quality was checked on an Agilent 2100 Bioanalyzer.

Sequenced input: blood. The rearrangement joined TRBV25-1 to TRBJ2-5; 8 of the junction bases match TRBD1. This receptor was obtained from a woman between 50 and 59 years old with Graves' hyperthyroidism. The CDR3 amino acid sequence is: CASSAPRGLLQETQYF. Here is the DNA: TGTGCCAGCAGTGCCCCCAGGGGGCTACTCCAAGAGACCCAGTACTTC.